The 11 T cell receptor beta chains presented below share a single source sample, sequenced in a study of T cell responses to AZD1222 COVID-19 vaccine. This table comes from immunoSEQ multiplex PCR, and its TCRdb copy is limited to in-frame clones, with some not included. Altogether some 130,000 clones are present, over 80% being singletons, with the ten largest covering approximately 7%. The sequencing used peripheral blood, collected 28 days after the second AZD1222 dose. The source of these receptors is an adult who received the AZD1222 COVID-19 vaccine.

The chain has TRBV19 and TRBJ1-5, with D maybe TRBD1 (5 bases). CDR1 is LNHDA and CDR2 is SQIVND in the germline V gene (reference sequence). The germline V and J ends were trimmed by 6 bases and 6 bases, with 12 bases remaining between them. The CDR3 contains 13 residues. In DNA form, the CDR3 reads TGTGCCAGTAGGGGGGGGTTGGGTCAGCCCCAGCATTTT. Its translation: CASRGGLGQPQHF.

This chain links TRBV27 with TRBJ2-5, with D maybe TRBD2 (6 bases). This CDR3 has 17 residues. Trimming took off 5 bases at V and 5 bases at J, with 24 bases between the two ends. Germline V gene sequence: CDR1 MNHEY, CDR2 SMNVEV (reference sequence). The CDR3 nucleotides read TGTGCCAGCAGTCCCGTTGGGACTTCGGCCTTTTTGGAGACCCAGTACTTC. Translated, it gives CASSPVGTSAFLETQYF.

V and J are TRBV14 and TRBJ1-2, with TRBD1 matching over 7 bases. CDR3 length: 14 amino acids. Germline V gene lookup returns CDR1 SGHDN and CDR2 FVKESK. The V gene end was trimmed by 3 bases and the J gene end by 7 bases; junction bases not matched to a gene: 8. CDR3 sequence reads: CASSQILQGPGYTF. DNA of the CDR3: TGTGCCAGCAGCCAGATACTACAGGGGCCTGGCTACACCTTC.

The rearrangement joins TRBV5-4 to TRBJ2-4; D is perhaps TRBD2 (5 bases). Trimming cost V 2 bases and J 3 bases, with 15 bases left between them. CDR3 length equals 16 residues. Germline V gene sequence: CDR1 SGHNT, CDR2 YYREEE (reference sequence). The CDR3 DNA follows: TGTGCCAGCAGCTTAGTAGCCTCGGGGAGCAAAAACATTCAGTACTTC. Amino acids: CASSLVASGSKNIQYF.

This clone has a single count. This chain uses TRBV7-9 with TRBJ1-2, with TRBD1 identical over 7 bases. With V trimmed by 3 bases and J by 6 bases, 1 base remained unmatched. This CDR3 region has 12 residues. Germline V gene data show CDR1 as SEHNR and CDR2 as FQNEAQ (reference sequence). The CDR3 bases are TGTGCCAGCAGCTTCGGACAGGATGGCTACACCTTC. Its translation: CASSFGQDGYTF.

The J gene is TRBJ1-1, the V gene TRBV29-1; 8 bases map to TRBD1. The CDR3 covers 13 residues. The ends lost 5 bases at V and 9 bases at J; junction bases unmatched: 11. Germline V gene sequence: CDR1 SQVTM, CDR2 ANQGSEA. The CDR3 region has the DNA TGCAGCGTTAAAACAGGGGGGTCTACTAAAGCTTTCTTT. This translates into CSVKTGGSTKAFF.

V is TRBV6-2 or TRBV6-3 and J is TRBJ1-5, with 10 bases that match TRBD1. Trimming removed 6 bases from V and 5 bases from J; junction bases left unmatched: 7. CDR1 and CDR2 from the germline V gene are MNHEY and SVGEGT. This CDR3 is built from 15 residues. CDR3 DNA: TGTGCCAGCAGCCCCGACAGGGGGCTGTATCAGCCCCAGCATTTT. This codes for CASSPDRGLYQPQHF.

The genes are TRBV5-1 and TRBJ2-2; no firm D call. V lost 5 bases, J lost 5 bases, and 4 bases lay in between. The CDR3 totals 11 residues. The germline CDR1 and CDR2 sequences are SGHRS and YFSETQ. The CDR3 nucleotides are TGCGCCAGCAGGGGGACCGGGGAGCTGTTTTTT. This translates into CASRGTGELFF.

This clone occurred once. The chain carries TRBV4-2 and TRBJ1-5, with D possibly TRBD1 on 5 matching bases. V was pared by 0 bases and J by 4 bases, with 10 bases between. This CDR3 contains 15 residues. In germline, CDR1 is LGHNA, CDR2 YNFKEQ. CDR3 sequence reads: CASSQEGRSNQPQHF. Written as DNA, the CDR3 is TGTGCCAGCAGCCAAGAGGGACGGTCAAATCAGCCCCAGCATTTT.

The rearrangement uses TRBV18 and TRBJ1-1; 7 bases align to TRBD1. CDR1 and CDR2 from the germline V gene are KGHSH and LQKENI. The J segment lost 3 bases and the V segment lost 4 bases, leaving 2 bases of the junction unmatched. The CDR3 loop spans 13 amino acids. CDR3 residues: CASSQGADTEAFF. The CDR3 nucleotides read TGTGCCAGCTCACAGGGGGCGGACACTGAAGCTTTCTTT.

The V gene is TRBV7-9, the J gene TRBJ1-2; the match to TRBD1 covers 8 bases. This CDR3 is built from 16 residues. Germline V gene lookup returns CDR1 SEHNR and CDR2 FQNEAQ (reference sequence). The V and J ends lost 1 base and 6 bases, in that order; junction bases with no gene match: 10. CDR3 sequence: CASSLVVLQGENGYTF. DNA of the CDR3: TGTGCCAGCAGCTTAGTGGTATTACAGGGGGAGAATGGCTACACCTTC.